The 26 T cell receptor beta chains presented below share a single source sample, sequenced in a study of CD8 T cells in Susac syndrome. It was with random hexamers that roughly 0.45 to 1 ug RNA was reverse transcribed. TCRdb fed the immunoSEQ multiplex PCR reads into MiXCR, producing one record per CDR3 protein. This table holds approximately 180,000 distinct CDR3 sequences, 75% to 95% found once. Sequencing was done on a sample of CD4+ T cells from PBMCs. Receptors originate from a human donor with Susac syndrome.

The V and J genes are TRBV6-1 and TRBJ2-3; 14 bases fit TRBD2. Germline V lookup: CDR1 MNHNS, CDR2 SASEGT. Germline trimming cut 5 bases from V and 3 bases from J; bases unmatched to any gene: 7. CDR3 size: 17 residues. This CDR3 reads CASSPGTSGSLTDTQYF. The CDR3 nucleotides read TGTGCCAGCAGTCCTGGGACTAGCGGGAGTCTGACAGATACGCAGTATTTT.

The chain has TRBV14 and TRBJ2-3; 10 nucleotides align to TRBD2. The CDR3 extends over 16 amino acids. The germline V gene encodes CDR1 SGHDN and CDR2 FVKESK. The ends lost 4 bases at V and 1 base at J; junction bases unmatched: 5. In DNA form, the CDR3 reads TGTGCCAGCAGCCCGGGACTAGCGTACGGCACAGATACGCAGTATTTT. Its translation is CASSPGLAYGTDTQYF.

In DNA, the CDR3 is TGTGCCAGCAGCCAAGACATCGCTAGCGGAGGGGCAGATACGCAGTATTTT. It specifies CASSQDIASGGADTQYF. The chain employs TRBV3-1 and TRBJ2-3, with 7 bases identical to TRBD2. The CDR3 has 17 amino acids. The trim removed 0 bases at V and 4 bases at J, leaving 10 bases unmatched. Looked up from germline, CDR1 is LGHDT and CDR2 is YNNKEL (reference sequence).

To note about this clonotype: The limits of the CDR3 on the DNA are not certain, so only TCRdb's listed CDR3 is given. CDR3 residues: CASSTSGGRTYNEQFF. This chain joins TRBV28 and TRBJ2-1; TRBD1 is taken as the D call from the table, unchecked against the DNA. Germline-derived CDR1 and CDR2 are MDHEN and SYDVKM. The CDR3 length equals 16 residues, ends included.

This clonotype was seen a single time. V usage is TRBV7-8 and J usage is TRBJ1-4; 7 positions agree with TRBD1. The length of the CDR3 is 15 residues. Germline CDR1 reads SGHVS; CDR2 reads FQNEAQ. Trimming at V came to 5 bases and at J to 4 bases, leaving 7 bases not matched to a gene. CDR3 region: CASSARDSDNEKLFF. Here the CDR3 DNA reads TGTGCCAGCAGCGCCCGGGACAGCGATAATGAAAAACTGTTTTTT.

V and J are TRBV2 and TRBJ2-3; either TRBD1 or TRBD2 may fit D (7 bases each). In germline, CDR1 is SNHLY, CDR2 FYNNEI. Trimming removed 6 bases from V and 0 bases from J, with 13 bases in between. The CDR3 covers 15 residues. Here the CDR3 DNA reads TGTGCCAGCAGCCAGGGGGGGGGTAGCACAGATACGCAGTATTTT. The encoded protein is CASSQGGGSTDTQYF.

The gene calls are TRBV2 and TRBJ2-4; 10 positions match TRBD1. The CDR3 has 15 residues. Trimming removed 1 base from V and 7 bases from J; junction bases left unmatched: 4. Germline V gene sequence: CDR1 SNHLY, CDR2 FYNNEI. This CDR3 is CASSEGGTGANIQYF. The CDR3 DNA reads TGTGCCAGCAGTGAAGGAGGGACAGGGGCGAACATTCAGTACTTC.

This sequence joins TRBV3-1 and TRBJ1-4; D is uncertain. There are 16 residues in the CDR3. The V end was cut by 1 base, the J end by 2 bases, with 11 bases between. CDR1 and CDR2 (germline): LGHDT, YNNKEL (reference sequence). The DNA of the CDR3 is TGTGCCAGCAGCCAAGCAATAATCGACACTAATGAAAAACTGTTTTTT. Translation gives CASSQAIIDTNEKLFF.

The chain employs TRBV6-2 or TRBV6-3 and TRBJ1-1; 8 bases are a match to TRBD1. V dropped 4 bases and J dropped 1; count of bases not matched to a gene: 2. The CDR3 has 14 residues. From germline, CDR1 is MNHEY and CDR2 SVGEGT. CDR3 residues: CASSSDRANTEAFF. CDR3 nucleotide sequence: TGTGCCAGCAGTTCGGACAGGGCGAACACTGAAGCTTTCTTT.

The V call is TRBV5-1, the J call TRBJ1-5; D not resolved. CDR3 length equals 15 residues. The germline V gene has CDR1 SGHRS and CDR2 YFSETQ. The V end lost 0 bases, the J end lost 8 bases, and 15 bases lay between the germline ends. For the CDR3, the DNA is TGCGCCAGCAGCTTGGCCGGGAGTCGGGCCAAGCCCCAGCATTTT. Its protein product is CASSLAGSRAKPQHF.

V gene TRBV27 combines with J gene TRBJ2-5, with 10 nucleotides matching TRBD1. The CDR3 extends over 18 amino acids. CDR1 is MNHEY, CDR2 SMNVEV, per germline (reference sequence). The J segment lost 1 base and the V segment lost 6 bases, leaving 14 bases of the junction unmatched. CDR3 nucleotides: TGTGCCAGCAGCCTTTGGCCACCTGGGACAGGGGCCCAAGAGACCCAGTACTTC. This sequence encodes CASSLWPPGTGAQETQYF.

This chain uses TRBV12-3 or TRBV12-4 with TRBJ2-1; TRBD1 agrees at 8 bases. This CDR3 contains 14 residues. V lost 8 bases to trimming and J lost 4 bases; unmatched junction nucleotides: 7. Here the CDR3 reads CASDRGGVYNEQFF. In DNA form, the CDR3 reads TGTGCCAGCGACAGGGGTGGGGTATACAATGAGCAGTTCTTC.

The V gene is TRBV6-5, the J gene TRBJ2-7, with a possible D match to TRBD1 (5 bases). Germline V gene sequence: CDR1 MNHEY, CDR2 SVGAGI. The CDR3 is 14 amino acids. V was clipped by 5 bases and J by 0 bases, with 11 bases between them. The CDR3 DNA sequence: TGTGCCAGCAGTGTTGACAGATACTCCTACGAGCAGTACTTC. This codes for CASSVDRYSYEQYF.

This clonotype was counted once. The chain joins TRBV15 to TRBJ2-5, with 9 bases identical to TRBD1. CDR1 LNHNV and CDR2 YYDKDF come from the germline V gene (reference sequence). CDR3 size: 15 residues. V trimming: 2 bases; J trimming: 3 bases; junction bases outside the gene matches: 4. The CDR3 DNA sequence: TGTGCCACCAGCAGATCGGGACAGGGTAAAGAGACCCAGTACTTC. Translating it yields CATSRSGQGKETQYF. Together with reference TRBV15 and TRBJ2-5, the CDR3 gives the full variable domain: DAMVIQNPRYQVTQFGKPVTLSCSQTLNHNVMYWYQQKSSQAPKLLFHYYDKDFNNEADTPDNFQSRRPNTSFCFLDIRSPGLGDTAMYLCATSRSGQGKETQYFGPGTRLLVL.

This clonotype has a handful of counts. The V call is TRBV18, the J call TRBJ2-2; D ambiguous. V was shortened by 4 bases and J by 5 bases, with 5 bases between the two germline ends. Germline V gene lookup returns CDR1 KGHSH and CDR2 LQKENI. The CDR3 runs to 12 residues. CDR3 residues: CASSLTTGELFF. The CDR3 DNA reads TGTGCCAGCTCACTAACAACCGGGGAGCTGTTTTTT.

The rearrangement links TRBV9 to TRBJ1-1, with D tentatively TRBD1 (5 bases). Germline V gene lookup returns CDR1 SGDLS and CDR2 YYNGEE. This CDR3 has 15 residues. With 4 bases removed from V and 3 bases from J, the gap between germline ends came to 16 bases. CDR3 amino acids: CASSPRRGTDTEAFF. CDR3 bases: TGTGCCAGCAGCCCGAGGCGGGGCACGGACACTGAAGCTTTCTTT. Looking up the rest from reference TRBV9 and TRBJ1-1 gives the full variable domain: DSGVTQTPKHLITATGQRVTLRCSPRSGDLSVYWYQQSLDQGLQFLIQYYNGEERAKGNILERFSAQQFPDLHSELNLSSLELGDSALYFCASSPRRGTDTEAFFGQGTRLTVV.

J is TRBJ1-5 and V is TRBV20-1; D remains ambiguous. CDR1 and CDR2 from the germline V gene are DFQATT and SNEGSKA (reference sequence). The ends were cut back, 7 bases at V and 0 bases at J, with 7 bases in the middle. This CDR3 is 12 amino acids long. For the CDR3, the DNA is TGCAGTGGCGGAGTTAGCAATCAGCCCCAGCATTTT. The encoded protein is CSGGVSNQPQHF.

The V gene is TRBV20-1, the J gene TRBJ2-7, with TRBD2 matching 9 bases. CDR3 length: 12 residues. Germline trimming cut 5 bases from V and 6 bases from J; bases unmatched to any gene: 5. Germline CDR1 and CDR2: DFQATT and SNEGSKA (reference sequence). CDR3 nucleotide sequence: TGCAGTGCTCCGGGACTAGCAGGCGAGCAGTACTTC. Translated, it gives CSAPGLAGEQYF.

This chain connects TRBV30 to TRBJ2-3; D is ambiguous. The CDR3 is made up of 11 amino acids. V was clipped by 0 bases and J by 6 bases, with 4 bases between them. Per the germline V gene, CDR1 is GTSNPN and CDR2 is SVGIG (reference sequence). This CDR3 is CAWSVGDTQYF. The CDR3 nucleotides read TGTGCCTGGAGTGTAGGTGATACGCAGTATTTT.

CDR3 residues: CASSPRDNLYEQYF. CDR3 in DNA: TGCGCCAGCAGCCCGCGGGACAACCTCTACGAGCAGTACTTC. J is TRBJ2-7 and V is TRBV5-1; D may be TRBD1 or TRBD2 (6 bases each). There are 14 residues in the CDR3. V shed 4 bases and J shed 3 bases, with 14 bases lying between them. Per the germline V gene, CDR1 is SGHRS and CDR2 is YFSETQ.

This sequence joins TRBV5-1 and TRBJ2-1; D is tentatively TRBD1 or TRBD2 (5 bases each). The CDR3 spans 15 residues. The V gene's germline CDR1 is SGHRS and CDR2 YFSETQ. Trimming stripped 1 base from V and 0 bases from J, with 8 bases between. CDR3 DNA: TGCGCCAGCAGCTTGAGGGACCGCTCCTACAATGAGCAGTTCTTC. The encoded protein is CASSLRDRSYNEQFF.

The chain combines TRBV15 with TRBJ2-3, with D possibly being TRBD1 or TRBD2 (5 bases each). Trimming took off 1 base at V and 3 bases at J, with 8 bases between the two ends. Germline CDR1 is LNHNV and CDR2 is YYDKDF (reference sequence). The CDR3 is 14 amino acids. CDR3 sequence: CATSRGGATDTQYF. DNA of the CDR3: TGTGCCACCAGCAGAGGAGGGGCAACAGATACGCAGTATTTT.

The chain recombines TRBV3-1 with TRBJ2-5; TRBD2 agrees at 7 bases. The germline CDR1 and CDR2 sequences are LGHDT and YNNKEL (reference sequence). V was pared by 0 bases and J by 2 bases, with 3 bases of the junction left unmatched. This CDR3 contains 15 residues. CDR3: CASSQDVGGQETQYF. For the CDR3, the DNA is TGTGCCAGCAGCCAAGATGTGGGGGGGCAAGAGACCCAGTACTTC.

This sequence joins TRBV7-2 and TRBJ2-3; 8 bases map to TRBD2. CDR1 and CDR2 from the germline V gene are SGHTA and FQGNSA. The CDR3 loop spans 19 amino acids. The ends lost 2 bases at V and 3 bases at J; junction bases unmatched: 16. The chain's CDR3 is CASSLRLLLRGGRTDTQYF. CDR3 sequence (DNA): TGTGCCAGCAGCTTACGTTTATTGTTACGGGGGGGCCGTACAGATACGCAGTATTTT.

CDR3 sequence: CTSSQGVYYNEQFF. The CDR3 region has the DNA TGCACCAGCAGCCAGGGGGTCTATTACAATGAGCAGTTCTTC. This chain connects TRBV1 to TRBJ2-1; TRBD1 is taken as the D call from the table, unchecked against the DNA. TRBV1 corresponds to a pseudogene. The CDR3 covers 14 residues.

The chain recombines TRBV19 with TRBJ2-6; possibly TRBD2 for D (5 bases). V was shortened by 1 base and J by 13 bases, with 5 bases between the two germline ends. There are 11 residues in the CDR3. The germline CDR1 and CDR2 sequences are LNHDA and SQIVND (reference sequence). The CDR3 bases are TGTGCCAGTAGTATAGCGGGAGTCCTGACTTTC. Encoded protein: CASSIAGVLTF.